This T cell receptor (beta chain) originates from a study of regulatory T cells in long-lasting Graves disease. Study findings and constraints: When disease was persistent, TRBV28, TRBJ1-2 and TRBJ2-5 were the favored segments. The study found lower TCR diversity in persistent Graves' patients than in newly diagnosed ones.

This clonotype has ten or more counts. Its target is unknown. With iRepertoire HTBI primers and Arm-PCR of CDR3 regions, TCR beta libraries were built. TCRdb reanalysed the multiplex PCR reads using MiXCR and keeps one entry per CDR3 protein. Of hundreds of thousands of distinct CDR3 sequences listed, around 15% are singletons. This CDR3 region has 11 residues. The V and J ends lost 4 bases and 9 bases respectively, with 7 bases between them. The V gene's germline CDR1 is SGHVS and CDR2 FQNEAQ. Time point meaning: newly diagnosed GD, antithyroid drugs for less than 3 months. Making the TCR library involved RNA that had been extracted from PBMCs. EDTA tubes received approximately 9 milliliters of collected peripheral blood.

V and J are TRBV7-8 and TRBJ2-1, with D hard to call. The input for sequencing was peripheral blood mononuclear cells (PBMCs), taken at new diagnosis, from a patient treated with antithyroid drugs. This clonotype originated in a female donor with Graves disease. Here the CDR3 reads CASSSRREQFF. DNA for the CDR3: TGTGCCAGCAGCTCTAGACGTGAGCAGTTCTTC.